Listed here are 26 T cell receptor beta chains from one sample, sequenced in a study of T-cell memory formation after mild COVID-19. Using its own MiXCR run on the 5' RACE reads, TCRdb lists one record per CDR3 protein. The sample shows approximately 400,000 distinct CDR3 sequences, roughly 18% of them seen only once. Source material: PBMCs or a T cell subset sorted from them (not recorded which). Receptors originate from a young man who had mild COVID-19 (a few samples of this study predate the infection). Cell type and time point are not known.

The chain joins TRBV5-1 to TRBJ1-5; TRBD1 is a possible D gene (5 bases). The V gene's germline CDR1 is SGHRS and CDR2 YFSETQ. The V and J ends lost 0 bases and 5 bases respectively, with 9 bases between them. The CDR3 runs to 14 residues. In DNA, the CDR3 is TGCGCCAGCAGCTTGGAGGGGCAGGATCAGCCCCAGCATTTT. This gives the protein CASSLEGQDQPQHF.

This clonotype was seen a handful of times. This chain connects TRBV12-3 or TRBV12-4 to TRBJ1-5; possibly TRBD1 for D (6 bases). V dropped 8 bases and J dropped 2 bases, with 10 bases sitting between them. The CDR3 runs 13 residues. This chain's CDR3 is CASGGQRNQPQHF. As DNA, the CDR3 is TGTGCCAGCGGAGGACAGCGCAATCAGCCCCAGCATTTT.

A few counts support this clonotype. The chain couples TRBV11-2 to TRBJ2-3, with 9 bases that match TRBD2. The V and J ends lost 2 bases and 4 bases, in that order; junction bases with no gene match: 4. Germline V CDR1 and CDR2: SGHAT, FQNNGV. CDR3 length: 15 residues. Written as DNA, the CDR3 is TGTGCCAGCAGCTTATGGGGACTAGCCCCAGATACGCAGTATTTT. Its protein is CASSLWGLAPDTQYF.

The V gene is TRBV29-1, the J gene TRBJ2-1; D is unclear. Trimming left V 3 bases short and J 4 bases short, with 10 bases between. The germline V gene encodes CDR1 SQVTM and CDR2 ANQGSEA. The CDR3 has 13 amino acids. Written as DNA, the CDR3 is TGCAGCGTTGATAGTTTAAATTACAATGAGCAGTTCTTC. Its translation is CSVDSLNYNEQFF.

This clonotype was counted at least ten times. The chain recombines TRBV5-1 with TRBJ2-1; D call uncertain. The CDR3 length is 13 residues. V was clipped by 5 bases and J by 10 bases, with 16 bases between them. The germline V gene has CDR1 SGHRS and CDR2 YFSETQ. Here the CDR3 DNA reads TGCGCCAGCAGTCCTTCTGGGTTCAGGGAGCAGTTCTTC. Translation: CASSPSGFREQFF.

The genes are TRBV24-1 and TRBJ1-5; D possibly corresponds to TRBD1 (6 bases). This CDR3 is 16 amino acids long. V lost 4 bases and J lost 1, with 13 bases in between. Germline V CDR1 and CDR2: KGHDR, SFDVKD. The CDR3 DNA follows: TGTGCCACCAGTGACCCCAACGACAGGAGCAATCAGCCCCAGCATTTT. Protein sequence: CATSDPNDRSNQPQHF.

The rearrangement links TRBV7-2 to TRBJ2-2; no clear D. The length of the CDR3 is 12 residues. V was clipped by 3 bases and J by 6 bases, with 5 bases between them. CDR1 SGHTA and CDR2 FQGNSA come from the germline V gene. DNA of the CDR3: TGTGCCAGCAGCTTTCGAGCCGGGGAGCTGTTTTTT. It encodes CASSFRAGELFF.

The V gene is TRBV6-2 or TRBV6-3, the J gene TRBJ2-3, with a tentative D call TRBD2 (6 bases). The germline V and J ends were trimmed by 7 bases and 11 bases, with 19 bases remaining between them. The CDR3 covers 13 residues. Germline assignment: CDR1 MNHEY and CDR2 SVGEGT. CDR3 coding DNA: TGTGCCAGCACCTGGAGTGGGTTCGGGGGGCAGTATTTT. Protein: CASTWSGFGGQYF.

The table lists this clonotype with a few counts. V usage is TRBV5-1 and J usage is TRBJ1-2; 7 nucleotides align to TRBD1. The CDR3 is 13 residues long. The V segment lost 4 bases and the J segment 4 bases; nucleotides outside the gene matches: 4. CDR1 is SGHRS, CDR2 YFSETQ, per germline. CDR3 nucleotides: TGCGCCAGCAGCGTGACAGGGACCTATGGCTACACCTTC. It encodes CASSVTGTYGYTF. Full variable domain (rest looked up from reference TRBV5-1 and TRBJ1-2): KAGVTQTPRYLIKTRGQQVTLSCSPISGHRSVSWYQQTPGQGLQFLFEYFSETQRNKGNFPGRFSGRQFSNSRSEMNVSTLELGDSALYLCASSVTGTYGYTFGSGTRLTVV.

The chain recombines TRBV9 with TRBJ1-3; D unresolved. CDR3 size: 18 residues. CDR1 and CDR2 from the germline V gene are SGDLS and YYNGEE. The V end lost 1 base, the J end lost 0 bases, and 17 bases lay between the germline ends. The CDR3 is CASSVKSGELHSGNTIYF. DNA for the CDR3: TGTGCCAGCAGCGTAAAGTCCGGGGAGTTACACTCTGGAAACACCATATATTTT.

The CDR3 bases are TGCGCCAGCAGCCAAGGATGGGCCCCTAATGAAAAACTGTTTTTT. Translated: CASSQGWAPNEKLFF. This chain uses TRBV4-1 with TRBJ1-4; D is ambiguous. The V gene's germline CDR1 is MGHRA and CDR2 YSYEKL. Trimming removed 1 base from V and 3 bases from J, with 9 bases in between. The length of the CDR3 is 15 residues.

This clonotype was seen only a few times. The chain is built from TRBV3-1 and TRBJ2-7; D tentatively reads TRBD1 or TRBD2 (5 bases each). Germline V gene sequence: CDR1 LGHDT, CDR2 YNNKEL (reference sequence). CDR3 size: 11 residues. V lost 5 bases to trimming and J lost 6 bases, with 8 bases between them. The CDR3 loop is CASSGTAEQYF. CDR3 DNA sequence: TGTGCCAGCAGCGGGACCGCCGAGCAGTACTTC.

The CDR3 coding sequence is TGTGCCAGCAGCGGGGACAGGCAGTCCTACGAGCAGTACTTC. Its translation: CASSGDRQSYEQYF. The rearrangement links TRBV21-1 to TRBJ2-7; whether TRBD1, the table's D call, matches the DNA was not checked. TRBV21-1 is a pseudogene. The CDR3 has 14 amino acids.

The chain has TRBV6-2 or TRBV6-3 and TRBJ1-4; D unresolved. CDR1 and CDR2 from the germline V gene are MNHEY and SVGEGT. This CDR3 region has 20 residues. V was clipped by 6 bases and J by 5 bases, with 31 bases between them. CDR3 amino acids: CASSLLSDPLQKVLNEKLFF. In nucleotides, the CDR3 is TGTGCCAGCAGCCTCTTGAGCGACCCTCTCCAAAAAGTCCTGAATGAAAAACTGTTTTTT.

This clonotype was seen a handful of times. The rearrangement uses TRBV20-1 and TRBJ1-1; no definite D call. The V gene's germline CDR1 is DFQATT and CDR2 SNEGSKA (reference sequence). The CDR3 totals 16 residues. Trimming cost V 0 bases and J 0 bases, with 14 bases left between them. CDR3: CSARDPAVFMNTEAFF. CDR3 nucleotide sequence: TGCAGTGCTAGAGATCCGGCAGTATTCATGAACACTGAAGCTTTCTTT.

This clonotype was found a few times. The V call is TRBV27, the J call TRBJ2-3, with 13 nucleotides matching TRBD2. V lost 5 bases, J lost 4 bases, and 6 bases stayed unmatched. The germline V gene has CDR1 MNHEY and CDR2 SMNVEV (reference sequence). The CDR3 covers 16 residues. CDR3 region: CASSPGLAGVPDTQYF. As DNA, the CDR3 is TGTGCCAGCAGTCCCGGACTAGCGGGGGTCCCAGATACGCAGTATTTT.

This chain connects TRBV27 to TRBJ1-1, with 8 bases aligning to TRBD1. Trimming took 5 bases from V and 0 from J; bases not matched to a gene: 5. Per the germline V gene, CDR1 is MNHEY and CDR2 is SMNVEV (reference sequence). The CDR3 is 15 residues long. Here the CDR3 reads CASSTTGAMNTEAFF. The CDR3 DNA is TGTGCCAGCAGTACGACAGGGGCCATGAACACTGAAGCTTTCTTT.

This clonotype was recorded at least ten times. The CDR3: CASSQSWETQYF. CDR3 coding DNA: TGCGCCAGCAGTCAATCTTGGGAGACCCAGTACTTC. The genes are TRBV23-1 and TRBJ2-5; D remains unclear. TRBV23-1 falls under the ORF class, with uncertain function. CDR3 length: 12 amino acids. V was trimmed by 0 bases and J by 5 bases, leaving 4 bases between them.

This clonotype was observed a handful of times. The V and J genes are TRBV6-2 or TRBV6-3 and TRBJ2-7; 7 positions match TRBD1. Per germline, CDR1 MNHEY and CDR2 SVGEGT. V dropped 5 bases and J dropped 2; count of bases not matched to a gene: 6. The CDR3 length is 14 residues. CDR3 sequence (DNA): TGTGCCAGCAGTGAAAGGACAGGCGCCTACGAGCAGTACTTC. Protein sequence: CASSERTGAYEQYF.

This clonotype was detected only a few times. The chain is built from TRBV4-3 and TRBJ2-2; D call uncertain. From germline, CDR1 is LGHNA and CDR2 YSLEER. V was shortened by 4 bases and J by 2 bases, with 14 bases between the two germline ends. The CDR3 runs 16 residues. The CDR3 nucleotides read TGCGCCAGCAGCCCCAGACCAGAACCTAACACCGGGGAGCTGTTTTTT. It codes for CASSPRPEPNTGELFF.

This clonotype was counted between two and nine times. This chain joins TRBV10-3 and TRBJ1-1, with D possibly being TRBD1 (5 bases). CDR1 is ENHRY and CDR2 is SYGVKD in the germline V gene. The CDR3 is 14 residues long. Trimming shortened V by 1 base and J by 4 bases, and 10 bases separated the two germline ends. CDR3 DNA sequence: TGTGCCATCAGTGAGTTCGGAGGGGTCACTGAAGCTTTCTTT. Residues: CAISEFGGVTEAFF.

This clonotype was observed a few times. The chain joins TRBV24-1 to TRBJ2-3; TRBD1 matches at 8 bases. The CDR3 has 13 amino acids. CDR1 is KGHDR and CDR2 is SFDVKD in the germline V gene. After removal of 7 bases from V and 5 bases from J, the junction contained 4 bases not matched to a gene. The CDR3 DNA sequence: TGTGCCACCAGGGAAACAGGGGGAGATACGCAGTATTTT. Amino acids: CATRETGGDTQYF.

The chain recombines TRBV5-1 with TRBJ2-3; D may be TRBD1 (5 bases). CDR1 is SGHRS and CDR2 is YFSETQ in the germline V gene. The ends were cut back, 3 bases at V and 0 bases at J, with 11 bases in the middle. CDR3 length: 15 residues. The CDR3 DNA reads TGCGCCAGCAGCTACCAGGGAACTAGCACAGATACGCAGTATTTT. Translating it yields CASSYQGTSTDTQYF. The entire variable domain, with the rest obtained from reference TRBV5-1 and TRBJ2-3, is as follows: KAGVTQTPRYLIKTRGQQVTLSCSPISGHRSVSWYQQTPGQGLQFLFEYFSETQRNKGNFPGRFSGRQFSNSRSEMNVSTLELGDSALYLCASSYQGTSTDTQYFGPGTRLTVL.

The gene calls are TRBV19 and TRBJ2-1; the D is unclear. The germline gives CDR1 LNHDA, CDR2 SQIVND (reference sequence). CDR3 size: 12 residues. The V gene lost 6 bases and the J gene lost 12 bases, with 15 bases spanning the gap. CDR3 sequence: CASSHRISTQFF. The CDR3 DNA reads TGTGCCAGTAGCCACCGGATAAGTACGCAGTTCTTC.

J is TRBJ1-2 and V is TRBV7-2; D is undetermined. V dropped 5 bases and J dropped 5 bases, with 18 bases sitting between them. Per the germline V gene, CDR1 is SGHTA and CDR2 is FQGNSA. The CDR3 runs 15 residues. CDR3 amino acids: CASSQVPEDYYGYTF. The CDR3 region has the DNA TGTGCCAGCAGCCAGGTCCCCGAGGATTATTATGGCTACACCTTC.

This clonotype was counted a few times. The CDR3 DNA follows: TGCGCCAGCAGCTTGGCTGCAGCCACTAGCACAGATACGCAGTATTTT. Its translation: CASSLAAATSTDTQYF. The V and J genes are TRBV5-1 and TRBJ2-3; D unclear. Germline V gene lookup returns CDR1 SGHRS and CDR2 YFSETQ. The CDR3 runs 16 residues. V was cut by 0 bases and J by 0 bases, with 11 bases left in between.